This T cell receptor beta chain was identified during a study of blood T cell repertoires in COVID-19. Study summary: Samples taken during acute and convalescent COVID-19 were collected in the United States, Italy and Spain. The cDNA or gDNA used as material had been derived from T cells, B-cell-depleted T cells, or PBMCs.

The CDR3 totals 15 residues. The V gene's germline CDR1 is LGHDT and CDR2 YNNKEL (reference sequence). TCRdb's copy holds only in-frame clones and misses some; the assay was immunoSEQ multiplex PCR. The profile shows around 450,000 clones, about 90% of them singletons. In its sample, this clone was seen once. Possible read error: a much larger clone is one base away. Other DNA sequences in the same sample also yield this CDR3. The genes are TRBV3-1 (or the pseudogene TRBV3-2) and TRBJ2-7, with 12 bases fitting TRBD2. The sequence came from a man aged 18 to 30 who had recovered from COVID-19. The sequenced sample was PBMCs or T cells enriched from blood (not recorded which). CDR3 amino acids: CASSQGLAGAYEQYF. As DNA, the CDR3 is TGTGCCAGCAGCCAAGGACTAGCGGGGGCATACGAACAGTACTTC.